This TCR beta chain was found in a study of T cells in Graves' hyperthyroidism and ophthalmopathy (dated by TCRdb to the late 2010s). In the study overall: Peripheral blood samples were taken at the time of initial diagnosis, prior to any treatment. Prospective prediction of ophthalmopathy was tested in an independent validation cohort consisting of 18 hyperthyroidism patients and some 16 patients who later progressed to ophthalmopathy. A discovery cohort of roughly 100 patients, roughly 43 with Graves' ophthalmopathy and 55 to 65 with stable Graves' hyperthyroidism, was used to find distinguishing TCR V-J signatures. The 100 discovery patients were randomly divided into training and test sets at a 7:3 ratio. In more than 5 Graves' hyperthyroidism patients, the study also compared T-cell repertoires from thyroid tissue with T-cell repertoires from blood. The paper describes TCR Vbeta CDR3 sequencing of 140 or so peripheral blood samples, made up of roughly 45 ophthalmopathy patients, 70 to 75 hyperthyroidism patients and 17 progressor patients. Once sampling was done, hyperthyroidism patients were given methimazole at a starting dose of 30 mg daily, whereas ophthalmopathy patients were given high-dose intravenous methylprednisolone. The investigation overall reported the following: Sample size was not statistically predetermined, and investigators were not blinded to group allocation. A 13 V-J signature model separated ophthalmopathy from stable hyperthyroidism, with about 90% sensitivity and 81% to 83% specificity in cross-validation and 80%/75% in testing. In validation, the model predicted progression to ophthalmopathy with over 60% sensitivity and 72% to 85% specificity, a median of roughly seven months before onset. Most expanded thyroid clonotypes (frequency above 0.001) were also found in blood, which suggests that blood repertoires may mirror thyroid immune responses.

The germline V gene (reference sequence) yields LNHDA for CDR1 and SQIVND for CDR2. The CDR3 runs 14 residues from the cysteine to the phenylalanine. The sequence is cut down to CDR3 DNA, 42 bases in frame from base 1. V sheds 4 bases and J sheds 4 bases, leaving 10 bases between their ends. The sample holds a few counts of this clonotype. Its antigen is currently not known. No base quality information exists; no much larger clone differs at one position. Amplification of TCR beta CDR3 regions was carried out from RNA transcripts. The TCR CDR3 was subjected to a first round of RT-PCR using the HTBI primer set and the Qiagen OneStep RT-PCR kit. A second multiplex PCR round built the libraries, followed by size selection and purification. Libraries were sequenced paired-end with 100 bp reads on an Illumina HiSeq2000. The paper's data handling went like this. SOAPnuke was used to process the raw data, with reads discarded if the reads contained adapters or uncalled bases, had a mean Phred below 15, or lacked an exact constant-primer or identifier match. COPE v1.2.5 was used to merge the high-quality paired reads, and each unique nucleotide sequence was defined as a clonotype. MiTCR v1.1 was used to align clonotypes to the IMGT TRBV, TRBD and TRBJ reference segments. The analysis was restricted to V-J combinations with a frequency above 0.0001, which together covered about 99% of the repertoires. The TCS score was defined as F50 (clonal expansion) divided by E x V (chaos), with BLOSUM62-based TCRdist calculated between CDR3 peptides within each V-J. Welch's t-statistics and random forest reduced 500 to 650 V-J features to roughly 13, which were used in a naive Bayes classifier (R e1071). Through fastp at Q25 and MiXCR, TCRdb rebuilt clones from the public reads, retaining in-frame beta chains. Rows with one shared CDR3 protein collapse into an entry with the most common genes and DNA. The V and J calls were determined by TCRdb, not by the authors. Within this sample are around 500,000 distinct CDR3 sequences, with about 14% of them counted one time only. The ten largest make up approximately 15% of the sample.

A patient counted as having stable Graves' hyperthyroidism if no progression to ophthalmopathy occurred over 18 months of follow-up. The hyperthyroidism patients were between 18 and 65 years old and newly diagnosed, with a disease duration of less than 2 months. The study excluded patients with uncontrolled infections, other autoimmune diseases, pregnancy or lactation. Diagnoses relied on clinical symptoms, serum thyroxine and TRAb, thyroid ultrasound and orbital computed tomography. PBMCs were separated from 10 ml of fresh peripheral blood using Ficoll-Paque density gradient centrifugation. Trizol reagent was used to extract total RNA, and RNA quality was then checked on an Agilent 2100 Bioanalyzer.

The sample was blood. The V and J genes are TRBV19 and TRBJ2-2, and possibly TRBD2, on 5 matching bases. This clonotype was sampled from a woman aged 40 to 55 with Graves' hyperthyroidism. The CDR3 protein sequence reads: CASSTGLPTGELFF. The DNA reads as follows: TGTGCCAGTAGTACCGGACTGCCCACCGGGGAGCTGTTTTTT.